This record looks at one TCR beta chain sequence and its context. This clone's antigen is unknown. Base qualities are missing; no much larger clone stands one base away. As encoded in the germline V gene, CDR1 is SGHRS while CDR2 is YFSETQ. Inclusive of the bounding cysteine and phenylalanine, the CDR3 is 13 residues long. Only the CDR3 portion is preserved as DNA: 39 bases, with reading frame beginning at the first base. Trimming at the junction amounts to 2 bases on V and 6 bases on J, and the germline ends lie 12 bases apart. Libraries were built with the immunoSEQ multiplex PCR assay. For the multiplex PCR, a mixture combining 60 forward primers for TCR Vbeta segments and 13 reverse primers for TCR Jbeta segments was used. Amplification of the CDR3 region of rearranged TCR beta genes was performed with a multiplex PCR assay on genomic DNA. On the Illumina HiSeq System, the amplified TCR beta libraries were sequenced as 87-base-pair reads. Per the original workflow: In a later analysis, 70 million to 95 million unique TCR beta chains were counted across the 500 to 850 repertoires, and roughly 9.9 million of these chains were shared by at least two donors. Raw reads were error-corrected and collapsed into unique sequences by a nearest-neighbor algorithm in which closely related sequences were merged to remove PCR and sequencing errors. Alignment of CDR3 sequences to IMGT reference sequences was used to assign V, D and J gene segments. For a sequence to be retained, a match of at least six nucleotides to both a V gene segment and a J gene segment was required. A rearrangement was called productive if the CDR3 had no stop codons and remained in frame with V and J, and every other rearrangement was called non-productive. Following IMGT convention, CDR3 was defined as the stretch from the second conserved V-encoded cysteine up to the conserved J-encoded phenylalanine. Sequences without an unambiguous match to a single V gene segment were excluded from the earlier analysis of about 600 of the donors. An earlier analysis of over 450 of the donors classified V segments as functional when productive rearrangements were above 56.7% and as segregating when the standard deviation between donors was above 5%. A statistical classification framework was built for diagnosing cytomegalovirus status from the catalog of TCR beta chain sequences. A later analysis assigned V and J genes by comparing TCR nucleotide sequences with IMGT/GENE-DB human TR gene sequences. The TCRdist pipeline was used in a later analysis to assign CDR3 sequences and most-parsimonious VDJ recombination scenarios. In a later analysis, every TCR beta chain was defined by the combination of its CDR3 amino acid sequence and its V-gene family, and reads without a unique V-gene family were dropped. As a way to deal with suspected cross-contamination and a sequencing artifact, a later analysis dropped nearly 600 nucleotide sequences that were highly shared and had low generation probability. For each public chain, a later analysis derived a clonal expansion index from normalized ranks of inferred template counts within each repertoire. In a later analysis, generation probabilities were computed using a VDJ recombination model fitted to out-of-frame rearrangements, and the results were checked against IGoR. In a later analysis, hypergeometric tests were used to score TCR-TCR, TCR-HLA and TCR-CMV co-occurrence, with a repertoire-size bias correction applied to TCR pairs. In a later analysis, false discovery rates were estimated by permuting HLA or CMV assignments 20 times. A later analysis grouped co-occurring TCRs with DBSCAN, adding TCRdist sequence similarity when clustering within HLA-allele-positive subsets. Repertoires with fewer than 30,000 or more than 120,000 public chains, plus five repertoires with anomalous nucleotide sharing, were excluded from co-occurrence clustering. TCRdb mirrors the immuneACCESS table, restricted to in-frame sequences. Some clones are absent from its copies; in checked studies, under half trace to an unresolved V gene, and the reason for the others is unknown. D and trimming come from the DNA, and the V and J calls and clone size come from that table. This sample is represented by 200,000 to 300,000 clones; over 75% of them were singletons. Approximately 0.49% of the sample comes from the top ten.

The cohort consisted of more than 650 healthy bone marrow donors. All cohort members were sampled while nominally healthy, although unrecorded immune exposures were likely present. The donor was CMV seronegative and belonged to the group of 352 seronegative cohort members. A peripheral blood sample was collected from each donor, and TCR beta sequencing was performed on peripheral blood mononuclear cells. Genomic DNA extraction from the blood cell samples was performed with the Qiagen DNeasy Blood Extraction Kit. This sample was taken from a study of cytomegalovirus exposure and HLA in healthy donors (dated 2017 in TCRdb). Study-wide context: An earlier analysis of around 600 of the donors reported approximately 290 Gb of sequence data and about 100 million unique TCR beta sequences from 150 million to 200 million T cells. A handful of DR-DQ haplotypes were handled as single units for association and clustering because linkage in the cohort was strong. The genetic ancestry cluster associated with self-reported Caucasian donors included 81% of the roughly 400 genotyped donors. Along with the approximately 700-subject first cohort, a separate validation cohort of approximately 110 different subjects was used. All discovery cohort repertoires had been generated using a single sequencing platform. Using immunosequencing, the study profiled T cell repertoires from about 620 subjects and related those repertoires to cytomegalovirus serostatus. To decide whether each TCR beta V gene segment behaved as functional or pseudogenic, an earlier analysis of approximately 600 of the donors relied on high-throughput TCR beta sequencing. Rather than drawing on any new phenotypic data, the later analysis identified candidate immune exposures from TCR beta sequences and the way those sequences occurred across donors. In a later genetic analysis, genome-wide SNP genotypes for about three fifths of the 666 donors were used, and that subset was treated as a discovery cohort. Typing coverage differed by locus: A, B, C, DRB1 and DQB1 were typed in roughly 620-640 donors, DQA1 in 500 to 550, DPA1 in 606, and DPB1 in roughly 450. HLA typing included class I and class II loci at four-digit resolution. Donor age, sex, ethnicity and CMV serostatus were compiled together with the repertoire data. The study was designed to test whether signatures of past pathogen exposure could be identified by cataloging public T cell receptors. To predict cytomegalovirus infection status, the study brought together high-throughput TCR immunosequencing, statistical association of individual TCRs with disease status, and machine learning. A later analysis re-examined previously published TCR beta repertoires from around 670 donors and added high-resolution HLA genotyping to investigate patterns of TCR occurrence. An early release covering 550 to 650 HLA-typed donors comprised 250 to 350 gigabases of sequencing data and 65 million to 100 million unique TCR sequences. On average, approximately 250,000 unique TCR beta nucleotide sequences were sequenced per donor among fewer than 500 genotyped donors of the cohort, with roughly 18% of those sequences being non-productive. Study-wide conclusions, independent of this receptor: Immune exposure information for the cohort was limited to CMV serostatus. In both the original and validation cohorts, the classifier was reported to diagnose cytomegalovirus status with high specificity and sensitivity. According to a later genetic analysis, donors in an Asian-associated ancestry cluster had fewer N-insertions in productive TCRs than the approximately 630-donor mean. Most TCR sequences were seen in very few donors, while some public TCRs were found in many individuals. Compared with equally common non-associated chains, HLA-associated TCR beta chains in a later analysis were more clonally expanded and had lower generation probabilities. The authors suggested that the approach could potentially be generalized to other disease states and immunological phenotypes. In an earlier analysis of fewer than 700 of the donors, most TCR beta V segments appeared in productive rearrangements about 90% or about 30% of the time, broadly matching IMGT annotations. Strong co-occurrence of HLA alleles, especially DR and DQ, made assigning TCR associations to individual alleles difficult. Presence/absence analyses assumed roughly uniform sequencing depth across donors, an assumption that may not hold. In vitro tests confirmed that a few of the cytomegalovirus-associated TCR beta chains recognize cytomegalovirus antigens. Because HLA typing was missing for some donors at each locus, association tests included only the typed subset. At a false discovery rate of 0.05, a later analysis linked 15,000 to 20,000 TCR beta sequences to specific HLA alleles. In a later genetic analysis, a missense DCLRE1C variant was associated with V-gene and J-gene trimming of TCR beta chains, and the association was replicated in an independent cohort. A later analysis reported that several top co-occurrence clusters appeared linked to parvovirus B19, influenza, CMV and Epstein-Barr virus. The sequencing pipeline was judged likely to have produced a cluster of highly shared sequence variants as a technical artifact. A further reported finding was that TCR beta sequences accurately predicted the HLA-A and HLA-B alleles for most subjects in the first cohort. A later analysis found that most CMV-associated TCR beta chains appeared HLA-restricted, with HLA associations seemingly driven largely by CMV exposure. The 87-base-pair reads could not distinguish some IMGT-functional V segments, including TRBV6-2 and TRBV6-3, so those segments were excluded. In a later analysis, TCR association rates were found to vary across HLA loci, with the most associated TCRs seen for DRB1 alleles and the fewest for HLA-C alleles. Linkage disequilibrium might explain the correlated functional status among segregating V segments, but an unknown experimental factor could not be excluded. The earlier analysis of 587 of the donors excluded approximately 15 rarely observed V segments, including chromosome 9 orphons, because counts were too low. The study gave a list of 150 to 200 TCR beta chains associated with cytomegalovirus. In this cohort, only TCR beta chains were sequenced, and detectable features were limited by the absence of alpha or paired-chain data.

The sample consisted of PBMCs. The receptor was isolated from a boy between 10 and 17 years old in good health and CMV-seronegative. The chain uses TRBV5-1 and TRBJ2-7; TRBD1 is a weak D gene call, 6 bases matching. The DNA reads as follows: TGCGCCAGCAGCTTACAGGGTTCTGGCGAGCAGTACTTC. Its amino acids are CASSLQGSGEQYF.